There are a few counts of the clone carrying this TCR beta chain. This entry comes from a study of cytomegalovirus exposure and HLA in healthy donors. For the study at large: As released early, the data held about 85 million unique TCRs from HLA-typed donors.

The PCR used 60 Vbeta and 13 Jbeta primers. The data were produced by immunoSEQ multiplex PCR, yet TCRdb's version contains in-frame clones alone and is incomplete. Counted here are some 130,000 clones, approximately 82% occurring once; the ten biggest clones make up 2.7%. CDR3 size: 16 residues. After removal of 3 bases from V and 1 base from J, the junction contained 10 bases not matched to a gene. In germline, CDR1 is GTSNPN, CDR2 SVGIG (reference sequence). The clonotype originates from a boy aged 2-15 years in good health and CMV-seronegative. The chain couples TRBV30 to TRBJ2-7; 9 bases line up with TRBD2. The sample was PBMCs. The CDR3 is CAWRNRRLAGSYEQYV. In nucleotides, the CDR3 is TGTGCCTGGAGAAATAGACGGCTAGCGGGGTCCTACGAGCAGTACGTC.